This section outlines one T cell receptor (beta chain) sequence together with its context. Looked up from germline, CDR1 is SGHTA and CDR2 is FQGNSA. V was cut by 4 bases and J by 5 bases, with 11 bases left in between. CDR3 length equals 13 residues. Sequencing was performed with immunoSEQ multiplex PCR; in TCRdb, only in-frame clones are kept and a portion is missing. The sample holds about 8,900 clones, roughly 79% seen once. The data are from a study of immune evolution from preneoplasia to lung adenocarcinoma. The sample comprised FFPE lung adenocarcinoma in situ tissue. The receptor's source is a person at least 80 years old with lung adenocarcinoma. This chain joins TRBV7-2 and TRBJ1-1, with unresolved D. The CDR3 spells CASSSQGRTEAFF. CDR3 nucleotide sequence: TGTGCCAGCAGCTCCCAAGGTCGGACTGAAGCTTTCTTT.